This T cell receptor beta chain was obtained from a study of blood T cell repertoires in COVID-19. Study-wide background: The United States, Italy and Spain supplied acute and convalescent COVID-19 samples. Sources were T cells, B-cell-depleted T cells, or PBMCs; the material itself was cDNA or gDNA.

Profiled with immunoSEQ multiplex PCR; TCRdb holds only in-frame clones, not every one. The sample includes over 150,000 clones, 84% seen only once; the top ten take about 12%. The CDR3 totals 16 residues. CDR1 is MRHNA and CDR2 is SNTAGT in the germline V gene. V dropped 0 bases and J dropped 6; count of bases not matched to a gene: 7. The TCR originated in a human donor in a cohort sampled during active COVID-19. The V gene is TRBV6-4, the J gene TRBJ2-3, with TRBD2 matching 9 bases. Specimen: peripheral blood. CDR3 in DNA: TGTGCCAGCAGTGACTCGATCGCGGGAGGGTCGGATACGCAGTATTTT. Translation gives CASSDSIAGGSDTQYF.